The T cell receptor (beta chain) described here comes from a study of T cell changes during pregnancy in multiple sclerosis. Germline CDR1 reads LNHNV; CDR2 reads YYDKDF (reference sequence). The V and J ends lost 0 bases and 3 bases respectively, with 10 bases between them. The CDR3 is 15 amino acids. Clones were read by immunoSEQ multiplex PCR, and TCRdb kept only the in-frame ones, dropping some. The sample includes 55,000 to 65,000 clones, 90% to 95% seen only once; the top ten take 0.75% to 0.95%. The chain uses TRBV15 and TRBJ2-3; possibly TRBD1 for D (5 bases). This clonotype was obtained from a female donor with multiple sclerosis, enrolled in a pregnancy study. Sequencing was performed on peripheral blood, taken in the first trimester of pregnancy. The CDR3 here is CATSRDSDSTDTQYF. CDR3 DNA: TGTGCCACCAGCAGAGATTCTGACAGTACAGATACGCAGTATTTT.